These 3 T cell receptor beta chains came from one sample sequenced in a study of persistence of HIV-infected CD4 T cells. The antigens these receptors bind are not known. Stimulation used approximately 9.5 ug/mL lysate from CMV-infected fibroblasts. Memory cells lacking CD40L and CD69 with high CD45RO were sorted. Sequencing used immunoSEQ version 4 in survey mode. TCRdb keeps only in-frame clones here, not all; method: immunoSEQ multiplex PCR. The sample holds roughly 34,000 clones; more than 75% are singletons and the top ten take 5% to 7%. The sequencing used CD4+ T cells sorted from PBMCs after roughly 17-hour stimulation, collected from a patient who received antiretroviral therapy. Receptors originate from an adult woman with HIV who was CMV-seropositive.

The chain carries TRBV15 and TRBJ1-5; tentatively, D is TRBD1 (6 bases). CDR1 LNHNV and CDR2 YYDKDF come from the germline V gene (reference sequence). The length of the CDR3 is 15 residues. V shed 1 base and J shed 3 bases, with 10 bases lying between them. The CDR3 nucleotides are TGTGCCACCAGCAGAGGGACAGTGGACAATCAGCCCCAGCATTTT. It translates to CATSRGTVDNQPQHF.

The rearrangement uses TRBV18 and TRBJ2-7; 8 positions agree with TRBD1. Germline CDR1 KGHSH, CDR2 LQKENI. Germline trimming cut 6 bases from V and 7 bases from J; bases unmatched to any gene: 11. The CDR3 spans 14 residues. The CDR3 loop is CASSIGQGSREQYF. The CDR3 DNA reads as TGTGCCAGCTCCATTGGACAGGGTTCTAGGGAGCAGTACTTC.

The rearrangement links TRBV29-1 to TRBJ2-7; D is unclear. Germline V lookup: CDR1 SQVTM, CDR2 ANQGSEA. V dropped 4 bases and J dropped 6 bases, with 13 bases sitting between them. This CDR3 region has 12 residues. For the CDR3, the DNA is TGCAGCGTTGCCTCGCCCCCCGCCGAGCAGTACTTC. Translating gives CSVASPPAEQYF.